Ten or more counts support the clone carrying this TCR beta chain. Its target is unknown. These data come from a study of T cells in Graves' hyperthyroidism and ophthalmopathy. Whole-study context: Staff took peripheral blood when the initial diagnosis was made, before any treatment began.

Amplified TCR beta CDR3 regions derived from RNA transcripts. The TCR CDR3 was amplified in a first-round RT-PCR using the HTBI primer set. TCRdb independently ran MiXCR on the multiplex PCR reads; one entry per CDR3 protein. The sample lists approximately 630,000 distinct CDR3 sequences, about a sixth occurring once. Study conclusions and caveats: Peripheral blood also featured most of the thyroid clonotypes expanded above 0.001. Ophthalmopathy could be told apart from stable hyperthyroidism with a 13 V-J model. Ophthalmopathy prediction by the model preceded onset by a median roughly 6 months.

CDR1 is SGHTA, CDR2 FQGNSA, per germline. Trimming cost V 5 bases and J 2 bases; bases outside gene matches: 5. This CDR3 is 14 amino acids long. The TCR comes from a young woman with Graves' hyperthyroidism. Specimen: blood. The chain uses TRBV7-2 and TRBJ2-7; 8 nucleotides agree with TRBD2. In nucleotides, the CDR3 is TGTGCCAGCAGCAAGAGAGCGGGGGCCTACGAGCAGTACTTC. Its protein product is CASSKRAGAYEQYF.